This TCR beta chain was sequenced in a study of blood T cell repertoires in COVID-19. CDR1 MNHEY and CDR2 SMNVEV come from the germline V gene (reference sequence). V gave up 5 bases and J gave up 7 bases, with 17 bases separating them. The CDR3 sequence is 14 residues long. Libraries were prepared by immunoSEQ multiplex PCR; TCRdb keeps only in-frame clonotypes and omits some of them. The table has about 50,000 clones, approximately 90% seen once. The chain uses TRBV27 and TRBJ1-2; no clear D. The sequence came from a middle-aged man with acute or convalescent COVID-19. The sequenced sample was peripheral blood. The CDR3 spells CASSTDVGFGGYTF. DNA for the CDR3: TGTGCCAGCAGTACCGACGTCGGGTTTGGTGGCTACACCTTC.